The 28 T cell receptor beta chains listed next were all sequenced from one sample in a study of blood T cell repertoires in COVID-19. Clones were read by immunoSEQ multiplex PCR, and TCRdb kept only the in-frame ones, dropping some. The sample yields 55,000 to 80,000 clones, 70% to 85% seen once. The sample consisted of peripheral blood. The origin of the receptors is a man aged 70 or older with acute or convalescent COVID-19.

Notes on this clone: Sequence at one end of the junction differs from germline and may be a read error. V gene TRBV29-1 combines with J gene TRBJ1-2; TRBD1 agrees at 9 bases. In germline, CDR1 is SQVTM, CDR2 ANQGSEA. The CDR3 covers 13 residues. CDR3 sequence reads: CSAEDRGNYGYTF. The CDR3 DNA reads as TGCAGCGCTGAAGACAGGGGGAACTATGGCTACACCTTC.

This clone was counted a few times. The gene calls are TRBV7-9 and TRBJ2-2, with TRBD2 matching 9 bases. CDR3 size: 19 residues. Germline assignment: CDR1 SEHNR and CDR2 FQNEAQ (reference sequence). J lost 5 bases, V lost 1 base, and 14 bases had no gene match. In nucleotides, the CDR3 is TGTGCCAGCAGCTTAGGAGTAATGGCTAGCGGGATTTTAACCGGGGAGCTGTTTTTT. This gives the protein CASSLGVMASGILTGELFF.

The chain joins TRBV29-1 to TRBJ1-2, with TRBD1 matching 7 bases. The V gene end was trimmed by 6 bases and the J gene end by 8 bases; junction bases not matched to a gene: 6. The germline V gene has CDR1 SQVTM and CDR2 ANQGSEA. The CDR3 sequence is 11 residues long. The CDR3 sequence: CSVLTGSGYTF. CDR3 nucleotides: TGCAGCGTATTGACAGGGTCCGGCTACACCTTC.

The chain carries TRBV5-4 and TRBJ1-1; TRBD1 matches 10 bases. Germline lookup yields CDR1 SGHNT and CDR2 YYREEE (reference sequence). Trimming took 3 bases from V and 1 from J; bases not matched to a gene: 3. The CDR3 runs 15 residues. The CDR3 region is CASSYGQGGNTEAFF. CDR3 nucleotide sequence: TGTGCCAGCAGCTACGGACAGGGGGGGAACACTGAAGCTTTCTTT. Full variable domain (rest looked up from reference TRBV5-4 and TRBJ1-1): ETGVTQSPTHLIKTRGQQVTLRCSSQSGHNTVSWYQQALGQGPQFIFQYYREEENGRGNFPPRFSGLQFPNYSSELNVNALELDDSALYLCASSYGQGGNTEAFFGQGTRLTVV.

This chain links TRBV5-3 with TRBJ2-7, with unresolved D. TRBV5-3 is reported as an ORF; its role is uncertain. The CDR3 is 16 residues long. Trimming cost V 4 bases and J 7 bases, with 24 bases left between them. CDR3 protein: CARSGSVSPLLREQYF. CDR3 sequence (DNA): TGTGCCAGAAGCGGCTCCGTGTCCCCGTTGTTGCGGGAGCAGTACTTC.

The genes are TRBV7-2 and TRBJ2-1; 9 bases agree with TRBD2. Losses at the gene ends were 1 base for V and 8 bases for J; bases not matched to a gene: 6. Germline V gene sequence: CDR1 SGHTA, CDR2 FQGNSA. The CDR3 runs to 15 residues. In DNA form, the CDR3 reads TGTGCCAGCAGCTTAGGGGCTAGCGGGACCGATGAGCAGTTCTTC. It codes for CASSLGASGTDEQFF. The variable domain in full, with the rest retrieved from reference TRBV7-2 and TRBJ2-1, is GAGVSQSPSNKVTEKGKDVELRCDPISGHTALYWYRQSLGQGLEFLIYFQGNSAPDKSGLPSDRFSAERTGGSVSTLTIQRTQQEDSAVYLCASSLGASGTDEQFFGPGTRLTVL.

The rearrangement uses TRBV30 and TRBJ1-2; D is uncertain. Germline-derived CDR1 and CDR2 are GTSNPN and SVGIG (reference sequence). This CDR3 region has 14 residues. The ends were cut back, 0 bases at V and 1 base at J, with 9 bases in the middle. CDR3 nucleotide sequence: TGTGCCTGGAGTGTAAAGGCGGATAACTATGGCTACACCTTC. It codes for CAWSVKADNYGYTF.

As DNA, the CDR3 is TGTGCCAGCAGCTTAGCTGGGCCAAACAGGGGGAATCAGCCCCAGCATTTT. This gives the protein CASSLAGPNRGNQPQHF. The V and J genes are TRBV7-8 and TRBJ1-5, with 8 bases identical to TRBD1. The CDR3 runs 17 residues. The germline CDR1 and CDR2 sequences are SGHVS and FQNEAQ. The ends lost 0 bases at V and 4 bases at J; junction bases unmatched: 8.

The chain carries TRBV28 and TRBJ2-3; 9 positions agree with TRBD2. Trimming at V came to 11 bases and at J to 3 bases, leaving 9 bases not matched to a gene. Germline assignment: CDR1 MDHEN and CDR2 SYDVKM. The CDR3 has 14 amino acids. The CDR3 spells CASMGLAGTDTQYF. CDR3 nucleotides: TGTGCCTCGATGGGGCTAGCGGGAACAGATACGCAGTATTTT. The complete variable domain, with remaining parts taken from reference TRBV28 and TRBJ2-3, reads DVKVTQSSRYLVKRTGEKVFLECVQDMDHENMFWYRQDPGLGLRLIYFSYDVKMKEKGDIPEGYSVSREKKERFSLILESASTNQTSMYLCASMGLAGTDTQYFGPGTRLTVL.

The CDR3 DNA is TGTGCCAGCAGTCGATTAGCGGGAGGTAGTGGCAATGAGCAGTTCTTC. Its protein is CASSRLAGGSGNEQFF. The J gene is TRBJ2-1, the V gene TRBV6-6; 10 bases match TRBD2. Per germline, CDR1 MNHNY and CDR2 SVGAGI (reference sequence). The V gene end was trimmed by 5 bases and the J gene end by 6 bases; junction bases not matched to a gene: 10. The CDR3 contains 16 residues.

V gene TRBV28 combines with J gene TRBJ2-7; D not resolved. The germline gives CDR1 MDHEN, CDR2 SYDVKM. The length of the CDR3 is 13 residues. V was shortened by 6 bases and J by 6 bases, with 15 bases between the two germline ends. CDR3 in amino acids: CASRLHDSREQYF. CDR3 nucleotide sequence: TGTGCCAGCAGGTTGCATGACTCCCGCGAGCAGTACTTC.

This chain links TRBV14 with TRBJ1-5; unclear D gene. This CDR3 is built from 14 residues. Trimming shortened V by 6 bases and J by 3 bases, and 12 bases separated the two germline ends. In germline, CDR1 is SGHDN, CDR2 FVKESK. The CDR3 region has the DNA TGTGCCAGCAGTCGATCAGGATCCAATCAGCCCCAGCATTTT. Its translation is CASSRSGSNQPQHF.

The CDR3 DNA follows: TGTGCCAGCAGCCAAGGGCAGGGGGACTATGGCTACACCTTC. The encoded protein is CASSQGQGDYGYTF. The chain couples TRBV3-1 (or the pseudogene TRBV3-2) to TRBJ1-2, with 7 nucleotides matching TRBD1. V dropped 1 base and J dropped 3; count of bases not matched to a gene: 2. The CDR3 is 14 amino acids. CDR1 and CDR2 (germline): LGHDT, YNNKEL (reference sequence).

This clone was observed a handful of times. The chain combines TRBV7-9 with TRBJ2-2, with 7 nucleotides matching TRBD2. Per the germline V gene, CDR1 is SEHNR and CDR2 is FQNEAQ (reference sequence). The CDR3 is made up of 14 amino acids. Germline trimming cut 7 bases from V and 6 bases from J; bases unmatched to any gene: 8. The CDR3 reads CASTRSTSSGELFF. The CDR3 DNA reads as TGTGCCAGCACCCGTTCGACTAGCTCCGGGGAGCTGTTTTTT.

The V call is TRBV12-3 or TRBV12-4, the J call TRBJ2-1; D is uncertain. The CDR3 loop spans 11 amino acids. V was shortened by 4 bases and J by 7 bases, with 5 bases between the two germline ends. CDR3: CASSYRNEQFF. The DNA of the CDR3 is TGTGCCAGCAGTTACCGGAATGAGCAGTTCTTC.

The chain has TRBV6-4 and TRBJ2-7, with a weak D call TRBD1 (6 bases). V was trimmed by 6 bases and J by 1 base, leaving 13 bases between them. Germline assignment: CDR1 MRHNA and CDR2 SNTAGT. The CDR3 is 14 amino acids. The CDR3 nucleotides are TGTGCCAGCAGACCGGGACAACATTCCTACGAGCAGTACTTC. It encodes CASRPGQHSYEQYF.

This clone is large by share. The rearrangement uses TRBV5-6 and TRBJ2-7; 9 nucleotides line up with TRBD1. The CDR3 covers 16 residues. The J segment lost 1 base and the V segment lost 4 bases, leaving 9 bases of the junction unmatched. Germline-derived CDR1 and CDR2 are SGHDT and YYEEEE. The CDR3 nucleotides read TGTGCCAGCAGCCCGGTCGGGACAGGGAGATCCTACGAGCAGTACTTC. Its translation is CASSPVGTGRSYEQYF.

The V call is TRBV11-2, the J call TRBJ2-5; a possible D gene is TRBD2 (6 bases). Per the germline V gene, CDR1 is SGHAT and CDR2 is FQNNGV. V was clipped by 3 bases and J by 2 bases, with 13 bases between them. This CDR3 has 15 residues. As DNA, the CDR3 is TGTGCCAGCAGCTTCCTGACTAGTCAGCAAGAGACCCAGTACTTC. It translates to CASSFLTSQQETQYF.

The chain employs TRBV6-2 or TRBV6-3 and TRBJ1-6, with 9 positions matching TRBD1. V gave up 0 bases and J gave up 7 bases; unmatched junction bases: 7. The CDR3 runs 17 residues. CDR1 is MNHEY, CDR2 SVGEGT, per germline. CDR3 nucleotide sequence: TGTGCCAGCAGTTACTCCACAGGGGGCCTACCCAATTCACCCCTCCACTTT. This translates into CASSYSTGGLPNSPLHF.

The rearrangement joins TRBV5-1 to TRBJ1-2; 7 bases agree with TRBD1. CDR3 length equals 12 residues. Germline-derived CDR1 and CDR2 are SGHRS and YFSETQ. Germline trimming cut 3 bases from V and 8 bases from J; bases unmatched to any gene: 4. The CDR3 DNA reads as TGCGCCAGCAGCTCGACAGGGCCCGGCTACACCTTC. Translating gives CASSSTGPGYTF.

The chain is built from TRBV30 and TRBJ1-1, with 9 bases fitting TRBD1. Germline CDR1 GTSNPN, CDR2 SVGIG (reference sequence). The ends lost 3 bases at V and 1 base at J; junction bases unmatched: 21. CDR3 length: 20 residues. The CDR3 nucleotides are TGTGCCTGGAGCCCCCGGGACAGGGTTTCCAATGCCGTTCGGAACACTGAAGCTTTCTTT. Protein sequence: CAWSPRDRVSNAVRNTEAFF. Variable domain in full (rest from reference TRBV30 and TRBJ1-1): SQTIHQWPATLVQPVGSPLSLECTVEGTSNPNLYWYRQAAGRGLQLLFYSVGIGQISSEVPQNLSASRPQDRQFILSSKKLLLSDSGFYLCAWSPRDRVSNAVRNTEAFFGQGTRLTVV.

The chain uses TRBV4-3 and TRBJ1-5; the match to TRBD1 covers 8 bases. The germline gives CDR1 LGHNA, CDR2 YSLEER. The V and J ends lost 0 bases and 3 bases, in that order; junction bases with no gene match: 4. The CDR3 is made up of 16 amino acids. The CDR3 region is CASSQETGAHNQPQHF. The DNA for the CDR3 is TGCGCCAGCAGCCAAGAGACAGGGGCACACAATCAGCCCCAGCATTTT.

The J gene is TRBJ2-7, the V gene TRBV6-2 or TRBV6-3; the D gene is possibly TRBD2 (6 bases). Trimming pared 5 bases from V and 1 base from J, leaving 9 bases between. The CDR3 totals 13 residues. Germline values: CDR1 MNHEY, CDR2 SVGEGT. The DNA for the CDR3 is TGTGCCAGCAGTCGGGACTTATCCTACGAGCAGTACTTC. This encodes CASSRDLSYEQYF.

This chain connects TRBV28 to TRBJ2-7; D uncertain. Germline V lookup: CDR1 MDHEN, CDR2 SYDVKM. The ends were cut back, 4 bases at V and 0 bases at J, with 10 bases in the middle. This CDR3 region has 14 residues. The CDR3 sequence: CASSSLDNSYEQYF. The CDR3 DNA follows: TGTGCCAGCAGTTCTCTCGACAACTCCTACGAGCAGTACTTC.

The CDR3 DNA reads as TGCGCCAGCAGCCTTTCAGCGGGAGGAGGCCAAGAGACCCAGTACTTC. Protein: CASSLSAGGGQETQYF. The chain employs TRBV4-3 and TRBJ2-5; TRBD2 matches 9 bases. CDR1 is LGHNA, CDR2 YSLEER, per germline. With 4 bases clipped from V and 1 base from J, the junction kept 7 bases outside the gene matches. CDR3 length: 16 amino acids.

The chain couples TRBV5-1 to TRBJ2-7, with 8 nucleotides matching TRBD2. The CDR3 runs to 13 residues. The germline CDR1 and CDR2 sequences are SGHRS and YFSETQ. With V trimmed by 0 bases and J by 7 bases, 3 bases remained unmatched. Here the CDR3 DNA reads TGCGCCAGCAGCTTGGGCGGGGGGCGAGAGCAGTACTTC. Translated: CASSLGGGREQYF.

The chain joins TRBV3-1 (or the pseudogene TRBV3-2) to TRBJ2-1, with 9 positions matching TRBD2. In germline, CDR1 is LGHDT, CDR2 YNNKEL (reference sequence). Unmatched junction bases numbered 7, after V lost 1 base and J lost 6 bases. The CDR3 covers 16 residues. The DNA of the CDR3 is TGTGCCAGCAGCCAAGTGTCAGGACTAGCGTTCAATGAGCAGTTCTTC. Its protein is CASSQVSGLAFNEQFF.

The rearrangement joins TRBV9 to TRBJ1-1, with 9 bases aligning to TRBD1. Germline CDR1 and CDR2: SGDLS and YYNGEE. The CDR3 sequence is 15 residues long. V shed 4 bases, J shed 1 base, and the junction held 5 bases outside the gene matches. Here the CDR3 reads CASSPRTGENTEAFF. CDR3 sequence (DNA): TGTGCCAGCAGCCCCCGGACAGGGGAGAACACTGAAGCTTTCTTT.